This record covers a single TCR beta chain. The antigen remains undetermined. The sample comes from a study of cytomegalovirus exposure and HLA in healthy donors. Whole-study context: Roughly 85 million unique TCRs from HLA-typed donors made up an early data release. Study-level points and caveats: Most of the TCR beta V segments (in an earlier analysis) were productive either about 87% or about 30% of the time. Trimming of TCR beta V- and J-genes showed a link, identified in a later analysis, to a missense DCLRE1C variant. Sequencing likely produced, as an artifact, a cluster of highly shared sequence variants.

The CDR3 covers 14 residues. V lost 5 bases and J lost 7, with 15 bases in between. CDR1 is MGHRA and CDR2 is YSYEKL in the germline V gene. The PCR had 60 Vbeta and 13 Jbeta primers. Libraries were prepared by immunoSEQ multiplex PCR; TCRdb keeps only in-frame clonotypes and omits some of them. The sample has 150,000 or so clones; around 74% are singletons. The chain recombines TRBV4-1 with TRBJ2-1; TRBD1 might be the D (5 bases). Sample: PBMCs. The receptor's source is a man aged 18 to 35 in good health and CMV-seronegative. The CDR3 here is CASSLQDFRNEQFF. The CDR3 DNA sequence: TGCGCCAGCAGCTTACAGGATTTTCGTAATGAGCAGTTCTTC.